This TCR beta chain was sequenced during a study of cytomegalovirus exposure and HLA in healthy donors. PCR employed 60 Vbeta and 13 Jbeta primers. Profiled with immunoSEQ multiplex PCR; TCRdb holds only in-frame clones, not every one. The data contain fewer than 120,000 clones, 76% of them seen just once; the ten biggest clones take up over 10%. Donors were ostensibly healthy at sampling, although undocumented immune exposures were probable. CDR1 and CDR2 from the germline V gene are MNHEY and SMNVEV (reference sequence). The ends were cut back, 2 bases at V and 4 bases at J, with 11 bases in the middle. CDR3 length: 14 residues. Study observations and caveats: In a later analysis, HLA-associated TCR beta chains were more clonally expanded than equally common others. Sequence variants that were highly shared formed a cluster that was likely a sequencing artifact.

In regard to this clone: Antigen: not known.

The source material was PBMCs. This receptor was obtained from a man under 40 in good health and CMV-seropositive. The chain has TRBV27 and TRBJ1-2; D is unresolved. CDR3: CASSLAGTGYGYTF. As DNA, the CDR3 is TGTGCCAGCAGTTTAGCCGGAACGGGCTATGGCTACACCTTC.